The rows below give T cell receptor beta chains drawn from one sample of a study of cytomegalovirus exposure and HLA in healthy donors. TCRdb's copy holds only in-frame clones and misses some; the assay was immunoSEQ multiplex PCR. The table has some 190,000 clones, 76% seen once; the top ten hold roughly 2.5%. The sequenced sample consisted of PBMCs. These receptors were collected from a woman aged 25-40 years in good health and CMV-seropositive. Both conserved end residues are part of each CDR3. D genes are given only for firm matches. Some rows mark clone size as missing; the rest say once, few, many or name a class of expanded clone.

j_call,clone_size,d_call,v_call,cdr3_aa,cdr3_nt
TRBJ1-2,-,-,TRBV6-6,CASSYSSNRNDYTF,TGTGCCAGCAGTTACTCGAGTAACAGGAATGACTACACCTTC
TRBJ1-5,-,-,TRBV15,CATSLEGGARGNQPQHF,TGTGCCACCAGCCTCGAAGGGGGGGCGCGGGGCAATCAGCCCCAGCATTTT
TRBJ1-5,-,-,TRBV4-3,CASSQGAGINQPQHF,TGCGCCAGCAGCCAAGGGGCAGGTATCAATCAGCCCCAGCATTTT
TRBJ1-2,-,-,TRBV10-3,CAISDTGNYGYTF,TGTGCCATCAGTGACACAGGGAATTATGGCTACACCTTC
TRBJ2-1,-,-,TRBV5-8,CASNRNEQFF,TGTGCCAGCAACCGGAATGAGCAGTTCTTC
TRBJ2-3,-,TRBD2,TRBV6-1,CASSEVGGGTDTQYF,TGTGCCAGCAGTGAAGTGGGAGGGGGCACAGATACGCAGTATTTT
TRBJ2-7,-,-,TRBV7-9,CAVQSPGGRYEQYF,TGTGCGGTTCAGAGTCCAGGAGGTCGGTACGAGCAGTACTTC
TRBJ2-3,-,TRBD2,TRBV29-1,CSVRRASGPTDTQYF,TGCAGCGTTCGCAGAGCTAGCGGGCCCACAGATACGCAGTATTTT
TRBJ2-5,once,TRBD2,TRBV9,CASSVGTSGGLYQETQYF,TGTGCCAGCAGCGTAGGGACTAGCGGGGGTCTTTACCAAGAGACCCAGTACTTC
TRBJ2-3,once,TRBD2,TRBV28,CASSLNPFSGGATQYF,TGTGCCAGCAGTTTAAACCCCTTTAGCGGGGGTGCGACGCAGTATTTT
TRBJ2-7,-,-,TRBV5-6,CASSLEGQGSSYEQYF,TGTGCCAGCAGCTTGGAGGGACAAGGATCCTCCTACGAGCAGTACTTC
TRBJ1-1,-,TRBD1,TRBV29-1,CSASQGALNTEAFF,TGCAGCGCTTCACAGGGGGCACTGAACACTGAAGCTTTCTTT
TRBJ2-3,-,-,TRBV7-3,CASSFELADTQYF,TGTGCCAGCAGCTTCGAGTTGGCAGATACGCAGTATTTT
TRBJ2-3,-,-,TRBV7-3,CASSSPGEADTQYF,TGTGCCAGCAGCTCCCCCGGGGAGGCAGATACGCAGTATTTT
TRBJ1-2,-,TRBD1,TRBV4-3,CASSQDYSGGAYGYTF,TGCGCCAGCAGCCAAGATTATTCAGGGGGCGCCTATGGCTACACCTTC
TRBJ2-7,-,-,TRBV11-2,CASSLDSRVTSREQYF,TGTGCCAGCAGCTTAGATAGCCGGGTTACGTCCCGCGAGCAGTACTTC
TRBJ2-7,few,-,TRBV11-3,CASAGQERSIYEQYF,TGTGCCAGCGCGGGCCAGGAGCGGTCTATCTACGAGCAGTACTTC
TRBJ1-2,-,-,TRBV7-2,CASAPQGTNYGYTF,TGTGCCTCAGCCCCCCAGGGTACGAACTATGGCTACACCTTC
TRBJ2-7,once,-,TRBV15,CATSRGQGGIYEQYF,TGTGCCACCAGCAGAGGCCAGGGGGGAATTTACGAGCAGTACTTC
TRBJ2-3,-,TRBD2,TRBV18,CASSPVAGSTDTQYF,TGTGCCAGCTCCCCGGTAGCGGGGAGCACAGATACGCAGTATTTT
TRBJ2-7,-,TRBD1,TRBV27,CASSQKGARGEQYF,TGTGCCAGCAGCCAAAAGGGGGCTCGGGGCGAGCAGTACTTC
TRBJ1-1,-,-,TRBV10-3,CAIRDRSKNAEAFF,TGTGCCATCAGAGACAGGTCAAAAAACGCTGAAGCTTTCTTT
TRBJ2-2,-,TRBD1,TRBV5-1,CASSMTGSGTGELFF,TGCGCCAGCAGCATGACAGGGTCGGGCACCGGGGAGCTGTTTTTT
TRBJ2-2,-,TRBD1,TRBV27,CASSSRGRAGELFF,TGTGCCAGCAGTTCCAGGGGGCGCGCCGGGGAGCTGTTTTTT
TRBJ1-2,-,TRBD1,TRBV15,CATSPDRSGGYTF,TGTGCCACCAGCCCGGACAGGTCAGGTGGCTACACCTTC
TRBJ1-6,once,-,TRBV7-9,CASRQTGNNSPLHF,TGTGCCAGCAGACAAACAGGGAATAATTCACCCCTCCACTTT
TRBJ2-7,-,TRBD1,TRBV2,CASSEAPTGSYEQYF,TGTGCCAGCAGTGAAGCGCCGACAGGGAGTTACGAGCAGTACTTC
TRBJ2-1,-,TRBD2,TRBV11-1,CASSGTSWHNEQFF,TGTGCCAGTAGCGGGACTAGCTGGCACAATGAGCAGTTCTTC
TRBJ2-5,once,TRBD2,TRBV4-1,CASSQVPAGATRGRETQYF,TGCGCCAGCAGCCAAGTCCCAGCGGGGGCAACCCGGGGACGAGAGACCCAGTACTTC
TRBJ2-7,-,TRBD2,TRBV7-9,CASSWGGEQYF,TGTGCCAGCAGCTGGGGGGGAGAGCAGTACTTC
TRBJ1-1,-,-,TRBV7-2,CASSFSYGGDPTDTEAFF,TGTGCCAGCAGCTTCAGTTACGGGGGGGACCCTACCGACACTGAAGCTTTCTTT
TRBJ1-5,few,-,TRBV28,CASSGGRVRNQPQHF,TGTGCCAGCAGCGGGGGGCGGGTGAGAAATCAGCCCCAGCATTTT
TRBJ1-3,-,TRBD1,TRBV19,CASSSRTGALLSGNTIYF,TGTGCCAGTAGTAGCCGGACAGGGGCTCTCCTTTCTGGAAACACCATATATTTT
TRBJ1-1,-,TRBD1,TRBV7-9,CASSFTGTGEMNTEAFF,TGTGCCAGCAGCTTCACCGGGACAGGGGAAATGAACACTGAAGCTTTCTTT
TRBJ2-7,-,-,TRBV11-3,CASSLGSEGDEQYF,TGTGCCAGCAGCTTGGGTAGCGAGGGGGACGAGCAGTACTTC
TRBJ2-5,few,TRBD2,TRBV15,CATSRELSGTRETQYF,TGTGCCACCAGCAGAGAATTAAGCGGGACGAGGGAGACCCAGTACTTC
TRBJ2-4,-,TRBD2,TRBV5-6,CASSLAWTGGGKNIQYF,TGTGCCAGCAGCTTGGCCTGGACGGGGGGGGGCAAAAACATTCAGTACTTC
TRBJ2-7,-,TRBD1,TRBV30,CAWNWGTGDEQYF,TGTGCCTGGAATTGGGGGACAGGGGACGAGCAGTACTTC
TRBJ1-1,few,-,TRBV29-1,CSVEVRSDTEAFF,TGCAGCGTTGAAGTCCGGTCGGACACTGAAGCTTTCTTT
TRBJ1-2,-,-,TRBV14,CASSPKGRGSGYTF,TGTGCCAGCAGCCCAAAAGGGCGGGGAAGCGGCTACACCTTC
TRBJ1-2,-,TRBD1,TRBV9,CASSGYRGRDYGYTF,TGTGCCAGCAGCGGCTACAGGGGGCGCGACTATGGCTACACCTTC
TRBJ2-6,-,-,TRBV5-1,CASSQVSRGASGANVLTF,TGCGCCAGCAGCCAGGTCAGCAGGGGGGCCTCTGGGGCCAACGTCCTGACTTTC
TRBJ2-6,-,TRBD1,TRBV4-3,CASSQPGVRGHTGANVLTF,TGCGCCAGCAGCCAACCCGGTGTGAGGGGGCATACTGGGGCCAACGTCCTGACTTTC
TRBJ2-1,-,-,TRBV29-1,CSAGNGGHRANEQFF,TGCAGCGCTGGGAACGGAGGCCACAGGGCAAATGAGCAGTTCTTC
TRBJ1-5,-,TRBD1,TRBV23-1,CASSHSPDRDNQPQHF,TGCGCCAGCAGTCACTCTCCGGACAGGGACAATCAGCCCCAGCATTTT
TRBJ1-5,-,TRBD1,TRBV7-2,CASSRQGAQPQHF,TGTGCCAGCAGCCGTCAGGGGGCCCAGCCCCAGCATTTT
TRBJ1-6,-,-,TRBV10-1,CASSESQISPLHF,TGCGCCAGCAGTGAGTCACAGATTTCACCCCTCCACTTT
TRBJ1-6,-,-,TRBV7-8,CASSPRLPRDRDSPLHF,TGTGCCAGCAGCCCCCGTCTGCCCCGAGACCGGGATTCACCCCTCCACTTT
TRBJ1-5,once,-,TRBV6-1,CASSEQGSRGQPQHF,TGTGCCAGCAGTGAACAAGGGAGTCGAGGTCAGCCCCAGCATTTT
TRBJ2-7,-,TRBD1,TRBV11-3,CASSLDRTGGEQYF,TGTGCCAGCAGCTTAGATCGGACAGGGGGGGAGCAGTACTTC
TRBJ2-3,-,TRBD2,TRBV7-2,CASSSRGGGQIKQYF,TGTGCCAGCAGCTCACGCGGGGGGGGACAGATCAAGCAGTATTTT
TRBJ1-1,-,-,TRBV19,CASSIDRGAEAFF,TGTGCCAGTAGTATAGATCGGGGGGCTGAAGCTTTCTTT
TRBJ1-2,-,-,TRBV28,CASRQGWWYGYTF,TGTGCCAGCAGACAGGGATGGTGGTATGGCTACACCTTC
TRBJ2-1,-,-,TRBV5-5,CASSLGGALGPFF,TGTGCCAGCAGCCTGGGTGGGGCCCTTGGGCCGTTCTTC
TRBJ2-7,-,TRBD2,TRBV4-3,CASSQGLASAYEQYF,TGCGCCAGCAGCCAAGGACTAGCCTCCGCCTACGAGCAGTACTTC
TRBJ2-3,-,-,TRBV19,CASSIDPLDTPTADTQYF,TGTGCCAGTAGTATAGATCCCCTTGACACTCCTACGGCAGATACGCAGTATTTT
TRBJ1-2,-,-,TRBV19,CASSIGDFSPYGYTF,TGTGCCAGTAGTATCGGGGACTTTAGCCCCTATGGCTACACCTTC
TRBJ2-3,few,-,TRBV7-9,CASSRTGNTDTQYF,TGTGCCAGCAGCCGAACAGGGAACACAGATACGCAGTATTTT
TRBJ1-6,-,-,TRBV9,CASNKSPTGGGGGSPLHF,TGTGCCAGCAACAAATCCCCCACCGGGGGAGGGGGGGGATCACCCCTCCACTTT
TRBJ2-7,-,TRBD2,TRBV6-5,CASSYGRGNYEQYF,TGTGCCAGCAGTTACGGGCGGGGGAACTACGAGCAGTACTTC